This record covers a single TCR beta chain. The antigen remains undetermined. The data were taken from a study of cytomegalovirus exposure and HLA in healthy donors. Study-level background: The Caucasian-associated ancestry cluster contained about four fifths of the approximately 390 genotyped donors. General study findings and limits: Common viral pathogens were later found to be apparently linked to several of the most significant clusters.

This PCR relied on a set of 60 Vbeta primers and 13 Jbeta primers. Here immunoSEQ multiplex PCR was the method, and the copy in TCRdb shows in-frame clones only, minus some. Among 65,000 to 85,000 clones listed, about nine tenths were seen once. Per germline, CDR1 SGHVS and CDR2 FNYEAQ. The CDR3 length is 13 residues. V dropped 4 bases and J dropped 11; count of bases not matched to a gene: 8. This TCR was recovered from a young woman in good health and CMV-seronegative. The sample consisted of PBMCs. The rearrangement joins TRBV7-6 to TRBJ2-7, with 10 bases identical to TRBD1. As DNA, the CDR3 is TGTGCCAGCAGCTCCCCGGGACAGGGGCCAGAGTACTTC. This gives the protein CASSSPGQGPEYF.